Below are 14 T cell receptor beta chains sequenced from a single sample in a study of cytomegalovirus exposure and HLA in healthy donors. Vbeta (60) and Jbeta (13) primers were used in the PCR. Generated by immunoSEQ multiplex PCR, the TCRdb table keeps only in-frame clones and is missing some. The data show 150,000 to 200,000 clones, and the top ten clones hold roughly 1.3%. The sequencing sample was made of PBMCs. Receptors were obtained from a woman aged 55-69 years in good health and CMV-seronegative.

DNA for the CDR3: TGTGCCAGCAGCTTGACAGGGGGCCTGGGAAACACCATATATTTT. Protein: CASSLTGGLGNTIYF. The chain is built from TRBV7-6 and TRBJ1-3; the match to TRBD1 covers 10 bases. With 3 bases clipped from V and 4 bases from J, the junction kept 3 bases outside the gene matches. CDR1 is SGHVS and CDR2 is FNYEAQ in the germline V gene. There are 15 residues in the CDR3.

The gene calls are TRBV7-3 and TRBJ1-2; TRBD1 matches 8 bases. The CDR3 spans 14 residues. V shed 5 bases and J 6 bases; nucleotides not matched to a gene: 8. The germline V gene encodes CDR1 SGHTA and CDR2 FQGTGA. The CDR3 sequence is CASSPQGAFDGYTF. CDR3 bases: TGTGCCAGCAGCCCTCAGGGGGCCTTCGATGGCTACACCTTC.

The CDR3 bases are TGTGCCAGCTTAGAGGAGACTGCCAGGGGCTCCTACGAGCAGTACTTC. It yields the protein CASLEETARGSYEQYF. The chain joins TRBV7-7 to TRBJ2-7; a possible D gene is TRBD1 (6 bases). Trimming pared 8 bases from V and 0 bases from J, leaving 20 bases between. CDR3 size: 16 residues. Germline CDR1 reads SSHAT; CDR2 reads FNYEAQ (reference sequence). Together with reference TRBV7-7 and TRBJ2-7, the CDR3 gives the full variable domain: GAGVSQSPRYKVTKRGQDVTLRCDPISSHATLYWYQQALGQGPEFLTYFNYEAQPDKSGLPSDRFSAERPEGSISTLTIQRTEQRDSAMYRCASLEETARGSYEQYFGPGTRLTVT.

The chain uses TRBV7-9 and TRBJ1-2, with 11 bases matching TRBD1. Germline V gives CDR1 SEHNR, CDR2 FQNEAQ (reference sequence). J gave up 0 bases and V 5 bases, and 5 bases lay outside the gene matches. CDR3 length: 16 amino acids. The CDR3 region is CASSQDRGLPNYGYTF. DNA of the CDR3: TGTGCCAGCAGCCAGGACAGGGGGCTCCCTAACTATGGCTACACCTTC.

This chain connects TRBV7-9 to TRBJ2-1; D perhaps matches TRBD2 (6 bases). V lost 5 bases and J 10 bases, leaving 15 bases between the germline ends. CDR1 and CDR2 from the germline V gene are SEHNR and FQNEAQ (reference sequence). The CDR3 extends over 13 amino acids. The CDR3: CASSNSGPGEQFF. In DNA, the CDR3 is TGTGCCAGCAGCAATAGCGGACCGGGGGAGCAGTTCTTC.

The rearrangement links TRBV15 to TRBJ2-5; D call uncertain. This CDR3 is 11 amino acids long. Germline V gives CDR1 LNHNV, CDR2 YYDKDF (reference sequence). Between the trimmed V and J ends, which lost 2 bases and 4 bases, there was a span of 2 bases. The CDR3 DNA reads TGTGCCACCAGCAGACGAGAGACCCAGTACTTC. As protein: CATSRRETQYF.

This chain links TRBV5-3 with TRBJ2-7, with TRBD2 matching over 8 bases. TRBV5-3 belongs to the ORF category, with a function that is uncertain. V lost 4 bases and J lost 7; bases outside the gene matches: 16. The CDR3 is 16 residues long. CDR3 region: CARSPRGSGRPGEQYF. CDR3 nucleotide sequence: TGTGCCAGAAGCCCTAGGGGGAGCGGGAGACCGGGAGAGCAGTACTTC.

The rearrangement uses TRBV4-3 and TRBJ2-7, with 8 bases aligning to TRBD1. The CDR3 contains 16 residues. V shed 4 bases and J 0 bases; nucleotides not matched to a gene: 8. Germline assignment: CDR1 LGHNA and CDR2 YSLEER. CDR3 bases: TGCGCCAGCAGCCGCAAGACAGGGGTGATCTCCTACGAGCAGTACTTC. This encodes CASSRKTGVISYEQYF.

The chain employs TRBV7-9 and TRBJ2-2; D might be TRBD1 (6 bases). This CDR3 has 13 amino acids. The V gene lost 1 base and the J gene lost 7 bases, with 7 bases spanning the gap. Germline CDR1 is SEHNR and CDR2 is FQNEAQ (reference sequence). The CDR3 region is CASSLEGVGELFF. In DNA, the CDR3 is TGTGCCAGCAGCTTAGAGGGGGTCGGGGAGCTGTTTTTT.

The chain combines TRBV2 with TRBJ2-1; D gene uncertain. Germline CDR1 and CDR2: SNHLY and FYNNEI. Trimming pared 2 bases from V and 8 bases from J, leaving 7 bases between. The CDR3 covers 12 residues. The CDR3 DNA reads as TGTGCCAGCAGTGAATTCTTCTATGAGCAGTTCTTC. Translating it yields CASSEFFYEQFF.

The chain carries TRBV10-3 and TRBJ1-2, with 7 bases matching TRBD1. J lost 8 bases, V lost 3 bases, and 9 bases had no gene match. This CDR3 has 14 amino acids. Germline V gives CDR1 ENHRY, CDR2 SYGVKD. CDR3 residues: CAISDTGVGGGYTF. The CDR3 DNA is TGTGCCATCAGTGACACAGGGGTTGGGGGAGGCTACACCTTC.

The chain carries TRBV2 and TRBJ1-5, with TRBD1 identical over 8 bases. This CDR3 has 14 residues. Germline values: CDR1 SNHLY, CDR2 FYNNEI. Germline trimming cut 4 bases from V and 5 bases from J; bases unmatched to any gene: 4. CDR3: CASSVQGVHQPQHF. The CDR3 coding sequence is TGTGCCAGCAGTGTACAGGGGGTGCATCAGCCCCAGCATTTT. Full variable domain (outside the CDR3, taken from reference TRBV2 and TRBJ1-5): EPEVTQTPSHQVTQMGQEVILRCVPISNHLYFYWYRQILGQKVEFLVSFYNNEISEKSEIFDDQFSVERPDGSNFTLKIRSTKLEDSAMYFCASSVQGVHQPQHFGDGTRLSIL.

The chain uses TRBV11-2 and TRBJ2-1; D is undetermined. Germline lookup yields CDR1 SGHAT and CDR2 FQNNGV. The V end was cut by 2 bases, the J end by 9 bases, with 17 bases between. This CDR3 spans 15 amino acids. This chain's CDR3 is CASSLWATLNREQFF. The DNA for the CDR3 is TGTGCCAGCAGCTTATGGGCTACCCTGAACCGTGAGCAGTTCTTC.

The rearrangement uses TRBV4-1 and TRBJ2-7; 9 bases map to TRBD1. V lost 4 bases and J lost 3; bases outside the gene matches: 7. Germline CDR1 and CDR2: MGHRA and YSYEKL. This CDR3 has 15 residues. CDR3 sequence (DNA): TGCGCCAGCAGCCGAAACCGGGACAGGGTCTACGAGCAGTACTTC. It translates to CASSRNRDRVYEQYF.